The subject of this entry is one TCR beta chain. Its antigen target is currently unknown. No much larger clone is present one base from it, and per-base qualities are unavailable. This sample is drawn from a study of T cells after somatic rescue of genetic block (dated by TCRdb to about 2020). Background for the entire study: The study assessed how robust, over the long term, a T-cell system was when the system had developed through somatic rescue of a genetic block in T-cell development.

Library generation was performed with the immunoSEQ multiplex PCR assay. TCRdb limited this immuneACCESS table to in-frame rearrangements with V and J called. A share of clones is missing; checked studies link under half to unresolved V genes, and the rest is unexplained. A total of approximately 78,000 clones appear in this sample, approximately 91% of them only once. Approximately 3% of the sample is taken by the ten largest. The germline V gene (reference sequence) gives CDR1 as LNHDA and CDR2 as SQIVND. Compared with germline, V lacks 5 bases and J lacks 1 base; bases without a gene match: 9. The CDR3 contains 17 residues, cysteine and phenylalanine counted. The read is trimmed to its CDR3 DNA, 51 bases read in frame from base 1.

The chain uses TRBV19 and TRBJ2-7; TRBD2 lines up with 12 middle nucleotides. The clonotype was recovered from a man between 25 and 39 years old. Sequencing was performed on peripheral blood mononuclear cells (PBMCs). This receptor has the CDR3 CASSPRIGLAGSYEQYF. At the DNA level, the sequence is TGTGCCAGTAGTCCCCGAATCGGACTAGCGGGATCCTACGAGCAGTACTTC.